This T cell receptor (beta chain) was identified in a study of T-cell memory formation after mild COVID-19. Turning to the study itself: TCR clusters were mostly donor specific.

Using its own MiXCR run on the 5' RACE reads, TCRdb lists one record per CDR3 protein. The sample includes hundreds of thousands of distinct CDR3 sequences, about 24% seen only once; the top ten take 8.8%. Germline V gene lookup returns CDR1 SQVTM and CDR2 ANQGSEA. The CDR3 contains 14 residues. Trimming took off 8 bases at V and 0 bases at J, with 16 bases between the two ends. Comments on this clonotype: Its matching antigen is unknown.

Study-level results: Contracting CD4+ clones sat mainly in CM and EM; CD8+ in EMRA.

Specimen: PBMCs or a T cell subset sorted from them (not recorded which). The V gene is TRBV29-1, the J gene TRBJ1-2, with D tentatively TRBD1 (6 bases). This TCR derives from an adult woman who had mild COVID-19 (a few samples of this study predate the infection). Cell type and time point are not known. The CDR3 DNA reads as TGCAGCACCACGGGGGCTTCGGCTAACTATGGCTACACCTTC. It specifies CSTTGASANYGYTF.